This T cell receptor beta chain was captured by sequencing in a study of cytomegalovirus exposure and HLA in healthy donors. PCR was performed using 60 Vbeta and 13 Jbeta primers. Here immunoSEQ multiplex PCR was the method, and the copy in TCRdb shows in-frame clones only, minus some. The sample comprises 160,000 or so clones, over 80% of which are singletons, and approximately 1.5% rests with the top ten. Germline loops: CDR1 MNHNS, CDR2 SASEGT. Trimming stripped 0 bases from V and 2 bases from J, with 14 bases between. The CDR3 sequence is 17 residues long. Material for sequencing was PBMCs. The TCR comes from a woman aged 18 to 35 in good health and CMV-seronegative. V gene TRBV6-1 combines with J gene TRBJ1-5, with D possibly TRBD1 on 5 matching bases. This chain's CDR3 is CASSEAPGGRGNQPQHF. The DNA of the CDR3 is TGTGCCAGCAGTGAAGCGCCCGGGGGTAGGGGCAATCAGCCCCAGCATTTT.